The entry that follows covers one TCR beta chain sequence. This CDR3 region has 15 residues. The V and J ends lost 5 bases and 2 bases respectively, with 15 bases between them. CDR1 is SGHAT, CDR2 FQNNGV, per germline. The sample is drawn from a study of T cell responses to AZD1222 COVID-19 vaccine. Study context: Second-dose intervals near 4 or 12 weeks were combined.

TCRdb keeps only in-frame clones here, not all; method: immunoSEQ multiplex PCR. The top ten clones hold approximately 4.9% of a sample with 110,000 or so clones, approximately 90% of them seen once. J is TRBJ2-5 and V is TRBV11-2; possibly TRBD2 for D (5 bases). This clonotype originated in an adult in good health. Sequenced material: peripheral blood, taken on day 0 of AZD1222 vaccination. The CDR3 loop is CASSPSLRRQETQYF. CDR3 coding DNA: TGTGCCAGCAGCCCTAGCCTTAGGAGGCAAGAGACCCAGTACTTC.